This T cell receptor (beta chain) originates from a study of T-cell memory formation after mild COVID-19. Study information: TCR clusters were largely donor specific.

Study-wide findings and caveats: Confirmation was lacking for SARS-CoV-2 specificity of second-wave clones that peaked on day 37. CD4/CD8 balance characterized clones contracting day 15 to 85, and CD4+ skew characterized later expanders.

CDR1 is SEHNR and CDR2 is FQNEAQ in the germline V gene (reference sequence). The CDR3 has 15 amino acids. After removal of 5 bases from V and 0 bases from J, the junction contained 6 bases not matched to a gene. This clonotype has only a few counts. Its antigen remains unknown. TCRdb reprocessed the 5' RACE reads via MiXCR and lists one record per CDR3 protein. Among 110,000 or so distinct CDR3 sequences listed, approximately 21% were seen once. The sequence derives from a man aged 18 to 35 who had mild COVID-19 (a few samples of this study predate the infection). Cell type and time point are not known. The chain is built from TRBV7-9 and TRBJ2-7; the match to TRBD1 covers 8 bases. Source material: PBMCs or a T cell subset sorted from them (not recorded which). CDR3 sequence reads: CASSPRQGSSYEQYF. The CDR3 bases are TGTGCCAGCAGCCCACGACAGGGGAGCTCCTACGAGCAGTACTTC.